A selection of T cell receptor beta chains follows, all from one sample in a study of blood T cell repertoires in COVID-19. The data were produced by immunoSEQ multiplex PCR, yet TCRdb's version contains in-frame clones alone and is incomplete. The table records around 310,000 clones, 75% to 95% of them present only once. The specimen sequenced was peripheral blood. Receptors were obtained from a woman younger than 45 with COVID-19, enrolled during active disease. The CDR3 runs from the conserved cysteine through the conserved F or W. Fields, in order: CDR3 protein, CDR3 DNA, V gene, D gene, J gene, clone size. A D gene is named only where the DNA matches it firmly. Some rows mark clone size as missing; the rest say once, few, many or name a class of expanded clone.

CDR3: CASSQTASTDTQYF
DNA: TGTGCCAGCAGCCAGACAGCTAGCACAGATACGCAGTATTTT
V: TRBV11-3
D: .
J: TRBJ2-3
size: .

CDR3: CASSLGRSTDTQYF
DNA: TGTGCCAGCAGCTTGGGGAGGTCGACAGATACGCAGTATTTT
V: TRBV5-4
D: .
J: TRBJ2-3
size: once

CDR3: CASSLTGGNQPQHF
DNA: TGTGCCAGCAGTCTTACAGGGGGGAATCAGCCCCAGCATTTT
V: TRBV6-5
D: TRBD1
J: TRBJ1-5
size: .

CDR3: CATSAGVNTEAFF
DNA: TGTGCCACCAGTGCAGGGGTTAACACTGAAGCTTTCTTT
V: TRBV24-1
D: .
J: TRBJ1-1
size: .

CDR3: CASSYPRQGKNGYTF
DNA: TGTGCCAGCAGTTACCCGAGACAGGGGAAGAACGGCTACACCTTC
V: TRBV6-6
D: TRBD1
J: TRBJ1-2
size: .

CDR3: CASSLAVAGVLSYNEQFF
DNA: TGTGCCAGCAGCTTAGCGGTAGCGGGAGTCCTCTCCTACAATGAGCAGTTCTTC
V: TRBV7-2
D: TRBD2
J: TRBJ2-1
size: .

CDR3: CASSPRGLQFTDTQYF
DNA: TGTGCCAGCAGCCCCAGGGGCCTCCAGTTCACAGATACGCAGTATTTT
V: TRBV21-1
D: .
J: TRBJ2-3
size: .

CDR3: CASSRGSGDNEQFF
DNA: TGTGCCAGCTCCCGTGGTAGCGGAGACAATGAGCAGTTCTTC
V: TRBV18
D: .
J: TRBJ2-1
size: .

CDR3: CSVETARIHTDTQYF
DNA: TGCAGCGTTGAAACAGCCCGAATTCACACAGATACGCAGTATTTT
V: TRBV29-1
D: .
J: TRBJ2-3
size: .

CDR3: CADRDRGQDEQYF
DNA: TGTGCCGACCGGGACAGGGGGCAGGACGAGCAGTACTTC
V: TRBV25-1
D: TRBD1
J: TRBJ2-7
size: .